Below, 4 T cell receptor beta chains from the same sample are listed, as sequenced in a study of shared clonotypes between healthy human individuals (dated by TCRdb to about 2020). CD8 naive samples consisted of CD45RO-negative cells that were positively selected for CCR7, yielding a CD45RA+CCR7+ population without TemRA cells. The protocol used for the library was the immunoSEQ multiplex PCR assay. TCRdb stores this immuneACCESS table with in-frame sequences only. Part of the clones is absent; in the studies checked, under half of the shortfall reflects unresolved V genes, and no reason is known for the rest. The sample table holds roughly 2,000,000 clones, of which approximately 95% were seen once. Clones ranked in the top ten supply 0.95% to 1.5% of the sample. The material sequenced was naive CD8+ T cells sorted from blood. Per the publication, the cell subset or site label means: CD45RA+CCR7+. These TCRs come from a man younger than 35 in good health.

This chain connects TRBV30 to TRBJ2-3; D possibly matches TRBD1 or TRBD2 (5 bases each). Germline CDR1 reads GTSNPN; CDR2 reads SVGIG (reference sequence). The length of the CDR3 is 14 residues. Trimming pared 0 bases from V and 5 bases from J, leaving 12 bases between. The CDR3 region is CAWSVGTGLDTQYF. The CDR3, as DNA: TGTGCCTGGAGTGTAGGGACGGGGTTAGATACGCAGTATTTT. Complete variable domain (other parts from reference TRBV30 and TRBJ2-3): SQTIHQWPATLVQPVGSPLSLECTVEGTSNPNLYWYRQAAGRGLQLLFYSVGIGQISSEVPQNLSASRPQDRQFILSSKKLLLSDSGFYLCAWSVGTGLDTQYFGPGTRLTVL.

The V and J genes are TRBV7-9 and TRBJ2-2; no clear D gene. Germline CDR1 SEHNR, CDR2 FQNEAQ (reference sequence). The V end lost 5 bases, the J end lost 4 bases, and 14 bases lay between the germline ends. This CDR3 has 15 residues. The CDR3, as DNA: TGTGCCAGCAGCCCCCCCCAGGCGATCACCGGGGAGCTGTTTTTT. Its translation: CASSPPQAITGELFF.

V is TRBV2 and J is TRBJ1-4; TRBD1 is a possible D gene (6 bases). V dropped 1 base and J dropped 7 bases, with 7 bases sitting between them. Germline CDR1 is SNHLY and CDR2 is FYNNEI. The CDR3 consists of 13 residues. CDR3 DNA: TGTGCCAGCAGTGAAGGAGGGGGTGAAAAACTGTTTTTT. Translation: CASSEGGGEKLFF.

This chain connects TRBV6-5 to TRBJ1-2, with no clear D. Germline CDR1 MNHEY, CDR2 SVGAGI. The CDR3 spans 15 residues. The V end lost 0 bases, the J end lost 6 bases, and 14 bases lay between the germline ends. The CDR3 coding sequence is TGTGCCAGCAGTTACTCGTTGCGGCGGGAGGATGGCTACACCTTC. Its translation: CASSYSLRREDGYTF.